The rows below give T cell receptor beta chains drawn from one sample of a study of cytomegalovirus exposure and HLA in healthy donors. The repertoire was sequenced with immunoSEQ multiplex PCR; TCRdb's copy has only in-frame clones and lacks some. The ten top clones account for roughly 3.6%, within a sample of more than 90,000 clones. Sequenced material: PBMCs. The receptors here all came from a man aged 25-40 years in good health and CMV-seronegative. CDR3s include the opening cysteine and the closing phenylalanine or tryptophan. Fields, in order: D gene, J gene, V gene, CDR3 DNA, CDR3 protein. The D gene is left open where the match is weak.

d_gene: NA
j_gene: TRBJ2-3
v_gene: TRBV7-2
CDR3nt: TGTGCCAGCAGCTCCCTCGGTCGCACAGATACGCAGTATTTT
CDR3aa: CASSSLGRTDTQYF

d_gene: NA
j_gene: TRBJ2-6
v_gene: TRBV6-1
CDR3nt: TGTGCCAGCAGGAGGGACAACTCTGGGGCCAACGTCCTGACTTTC
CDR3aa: CASRRDNSGANVLTF

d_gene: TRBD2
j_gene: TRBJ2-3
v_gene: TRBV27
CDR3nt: TGTGCCAGCAGTGTAGCGGGGGGGCTGGCAGATACGCAGTATTTT
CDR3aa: CASSVAGGLADTQYF

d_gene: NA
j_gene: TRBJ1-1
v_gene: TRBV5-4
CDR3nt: TGTGCCAGCATGCTTCCCGGGAGGGGCACTGAAGCTTTCTTT
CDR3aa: CASMLPGRGTEAFF

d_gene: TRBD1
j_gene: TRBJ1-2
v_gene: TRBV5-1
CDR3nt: TGCGCCAGCAGCCAATCAACCCGACAGGGTTCAGGTGGCTACACCTTC
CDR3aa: CASSQSTRQGSGGYTF

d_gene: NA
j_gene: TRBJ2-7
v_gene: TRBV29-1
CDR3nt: TGCAGCGCCATGATCAATCTTGGGCCCTACGAGCAGTACTTC
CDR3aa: CSAMINLGPYEQYF

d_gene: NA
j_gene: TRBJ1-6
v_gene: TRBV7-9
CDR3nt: TGTGCCAGCAGTCTTAACGGGGGGGCAGGTTCACCCCTCCACTTT
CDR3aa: CASSLNGGAGSPLHF

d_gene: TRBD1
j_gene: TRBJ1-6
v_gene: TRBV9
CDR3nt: TGTGCCAGCAGCTTACGACAGGGGGAAGGGTCACCCCTCCACTTT
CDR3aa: CASSLRQGEGSPLHF

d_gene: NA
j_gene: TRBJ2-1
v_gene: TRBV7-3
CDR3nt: TGTGCCAGCAGCTCCAGCGGCTCCGACAATGAGCAGTTCTTC
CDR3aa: CASSSSGSDNEQFF

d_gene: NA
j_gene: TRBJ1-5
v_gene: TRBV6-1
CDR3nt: TGTGCCAGCAGTGAAGTGGCAGAATGGAGACAGCCCCAGCATTTT
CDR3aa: CASSEVAEWRQPQHF

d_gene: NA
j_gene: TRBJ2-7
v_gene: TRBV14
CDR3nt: TGTGCCAGCAGCCAAGGAGCTAGGTACGAGCAGTACTTC
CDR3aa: CASSQGARYEQYF

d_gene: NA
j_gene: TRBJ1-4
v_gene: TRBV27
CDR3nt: TGTGCCAGCAGTTTAGGACACAGTAATGAAAAACTGTTTTTT
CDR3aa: CASSLGHSNEKLFF

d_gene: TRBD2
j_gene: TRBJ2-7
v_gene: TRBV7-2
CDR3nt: TGTGCCAGCAGCTTAAATACGAGACTAGCGGGGGGAACCTACGAGCAGTACTTC
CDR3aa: CASSLNTRLAGGTYEQYF

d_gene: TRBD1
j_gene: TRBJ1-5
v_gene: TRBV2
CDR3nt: TGTGCCAGCAGCGGACAGGGGTACCAGCCCCAGCATTTT
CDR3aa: CASSGQGYQPQHF

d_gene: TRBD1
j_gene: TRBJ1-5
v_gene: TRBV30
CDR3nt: TGTGCCTGGAGTCAGGGGGGCCAAAATCAGCCCCAGCATTTT
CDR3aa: CAWSQGGQNQPQHF

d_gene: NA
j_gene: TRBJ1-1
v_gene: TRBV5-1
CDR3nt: TGCGCCAGCCGCTTGGGGGGGGGCGGGAACACTGAAGCTTTCTTT
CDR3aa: CASRLGGGGNTEAFF

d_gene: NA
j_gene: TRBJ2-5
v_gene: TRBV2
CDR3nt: TGTGCCAGCAGTGAAGGGGGAACAGGCCGGTACCAAGAGACCCAGTACTTC
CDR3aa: CASSEGGTGRYQETQYF

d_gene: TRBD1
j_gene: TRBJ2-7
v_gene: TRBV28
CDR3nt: TGTGCCAGCAGTTTACAGGGGGCAGGCTACGAGCAGTACTTC
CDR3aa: CASSLQGAGYEQYF

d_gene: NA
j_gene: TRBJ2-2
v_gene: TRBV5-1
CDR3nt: TGCGCCAGCAGCTTGGACAGCCCGAACACCGGGGAGCTGTTTTTT
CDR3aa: CASSLDSPNTGELFF

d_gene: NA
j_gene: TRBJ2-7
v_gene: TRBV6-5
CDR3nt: TGTGCCAGCAGTTTTCACTTGTCGAGCTCCTACGAGCAGTACTTC
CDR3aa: CASSFHLSSSYEQYF

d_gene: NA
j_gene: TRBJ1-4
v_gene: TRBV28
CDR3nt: TGTGCCAGCAGGCGGGGCCTGCTTGAAAAACTGTTTTTT
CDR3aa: CASRRGLLEKLFF

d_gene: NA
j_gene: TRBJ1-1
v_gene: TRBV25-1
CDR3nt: TGTGCCAGCAGTTTGACAGTTGACACTGAAGCTTTCTTT
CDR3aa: CASSLTVDTEAFF

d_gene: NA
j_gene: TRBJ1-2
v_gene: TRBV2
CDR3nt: TGTGCCAGTATAACAACAGTTAACTATGGCTACACCTTC
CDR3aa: CASITTVNYGYTF

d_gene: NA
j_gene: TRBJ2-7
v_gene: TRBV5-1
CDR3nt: TGCGCCAGCAGCTTACCTAGCTCGATCTACGAGCAGTACTTC
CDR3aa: CASSLPSSIYEQYF

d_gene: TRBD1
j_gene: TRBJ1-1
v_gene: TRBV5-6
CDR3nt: TGTGCCAGCAGCTTCAGACAGGGGAACACTGAAGCTTTCTTT
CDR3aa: CASSFRQGNTEAFF

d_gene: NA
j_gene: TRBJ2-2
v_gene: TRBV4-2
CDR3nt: TGTGCCAGCAACCCCGACCTTTCTCAGGGGACCACCGGGGAGCTGTTTTTT
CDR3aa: CASNPDLSQGTTGELFF

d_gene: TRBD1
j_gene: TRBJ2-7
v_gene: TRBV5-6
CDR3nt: TGTGCCAGCAGCTTGGGACAGGGGGTCGAGCAGTACTTC
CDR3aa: CASSLGQGVEQYF

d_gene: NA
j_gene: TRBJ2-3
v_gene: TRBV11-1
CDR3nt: TGTGCCAGCAGCTCCCAGGACTCCTTTTGGGGAGATACGCAGTATTTT
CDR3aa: CASSSQDSFWGDTQYF

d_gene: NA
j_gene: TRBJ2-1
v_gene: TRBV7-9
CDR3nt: TGTGCCAGCAGCTTAGCCCCACGGGGGACGCCCTACAATGAGCAGTTCTTC
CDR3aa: CASSLAPRGTPYNEQFF

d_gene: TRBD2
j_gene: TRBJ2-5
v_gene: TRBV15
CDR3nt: TGTGCCACCAGTAACGGACTAGAAATTACTAAAGAGACCCAGTACTTC
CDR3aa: CATSNGLEITKETQYF

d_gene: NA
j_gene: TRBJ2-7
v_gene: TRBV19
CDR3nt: TGTGCCAGTAGTATCCCTCCACTCTACGAGCAGTACTTC
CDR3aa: CASSIPPLYEQYF

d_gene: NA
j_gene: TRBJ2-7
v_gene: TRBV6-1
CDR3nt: TGTGCCAGCAACCCCTCACGAGTCTACGAGCAGTACTTC
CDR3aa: CASNPSRVYEQYF

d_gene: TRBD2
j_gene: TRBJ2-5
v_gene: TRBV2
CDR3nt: TGTGCCGGGGGGGGATCTCCAGGGACCCAGTACTTC
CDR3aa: CAGGGSPGTQYF

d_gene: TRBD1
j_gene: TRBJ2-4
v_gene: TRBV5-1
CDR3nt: TGCGCCAGCAGCCTCGGGACAGAGGCCCTCAAAAACATTCAGTACTTC
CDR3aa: CASSLGTEALKNIQYF

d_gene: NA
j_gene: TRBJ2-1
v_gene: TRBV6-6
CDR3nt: TGTGCCAGCAGTATATACAATGAGCAGTTCTTC
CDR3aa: CASSIYNEQFF

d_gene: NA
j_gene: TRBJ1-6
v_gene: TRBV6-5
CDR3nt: TGTGCCAGCAGTTACTCAAGGAGAGAGGATTCACCCCTCCACTTT
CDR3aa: CASSYSRREDSPLHF

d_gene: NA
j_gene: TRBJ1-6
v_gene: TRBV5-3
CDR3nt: TGTGCCAGAAGCTTGGTGTCAGGGGCTACGGATTCACCCCTCCACTTT
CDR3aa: CARSLVSGATDSPLHF

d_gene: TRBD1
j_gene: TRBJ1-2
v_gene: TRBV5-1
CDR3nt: TGCGCCAGCAGCCCCGGACAGGGGGCCGGCTACACCTTC
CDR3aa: CASSPGQGAGYTF

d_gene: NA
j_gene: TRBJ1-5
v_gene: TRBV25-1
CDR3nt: TGTGCCAGCAGATCGACGGAGGACTTAGGGCCCCAGCATTTT
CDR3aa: CASRSTEDLGPQHF

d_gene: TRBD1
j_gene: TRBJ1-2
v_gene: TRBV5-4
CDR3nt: TGTGCCAGCAGCTCGGACAGGGTATATGGCTGCACCTTC
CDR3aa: CASSSDRVYGCTF

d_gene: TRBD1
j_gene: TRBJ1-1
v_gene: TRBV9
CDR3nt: TGTGCCAGCAGCGTAGATCCGACAGGGTGGGAAGCTTTCTTT
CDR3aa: CASSVDPTGWEAFF

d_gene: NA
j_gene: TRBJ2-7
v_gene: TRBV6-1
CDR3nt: TGTGCCAGCAGCCCACAGGGCAATACGATCTACGAGCAGTACTTC
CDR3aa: CASSPQGNTIYEQYF

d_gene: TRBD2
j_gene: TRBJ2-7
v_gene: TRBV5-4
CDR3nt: TGTGCCAGCAGGCGTTGGACTAGCCGAGGTGAGGAGCAGTACTTC
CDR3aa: CASRRWTSRGEEQYF

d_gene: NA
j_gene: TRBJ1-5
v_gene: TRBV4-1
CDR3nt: TGCGCCAGCAGCCAAGAGGGGCGGAATAGCAATCAGCCCCAGCATTTT
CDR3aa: CASSQEGRNSNQPQHF

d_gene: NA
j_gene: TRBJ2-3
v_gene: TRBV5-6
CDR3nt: TGTGCCAGCAGCTTGTGGGACACTGATACGCAGTATTTT
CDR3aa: CASSLWDTDTQYF

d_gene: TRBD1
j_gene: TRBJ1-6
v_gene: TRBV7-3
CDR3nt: TGTGCCAGCAGCTTAAGAGACAGGGGGAATGTTTCACCCCTCCACTTT
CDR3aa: CASSLRDRGNVSPLHF

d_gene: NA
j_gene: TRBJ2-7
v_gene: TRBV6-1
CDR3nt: TGTGCCAGCAGTGAAGCCTCTGGAGCCGCCTACGAGCAGTACTTC
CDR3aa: CASSEASGAAYEQYF

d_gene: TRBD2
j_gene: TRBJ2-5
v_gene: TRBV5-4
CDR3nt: TGTGCCAGCAGCTTGGTAGCGGGGTTTGGCCAAGAGACCCAGTACTTC
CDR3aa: CASSLVAGFGQETQYF

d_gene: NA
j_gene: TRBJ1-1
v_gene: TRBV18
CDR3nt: TGTGCCAGCTCACGTACGGAGAGGAACACTGAAGCTTTCTTT
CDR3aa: CASSRTERNTEAFF

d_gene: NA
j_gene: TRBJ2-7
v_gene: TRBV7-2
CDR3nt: TGTGCCAGCAGCTTGACAGGGACTGATTACGAGCAGTACTTC
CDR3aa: CASSLTGTDYEQYF

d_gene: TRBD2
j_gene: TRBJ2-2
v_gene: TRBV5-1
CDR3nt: TGCGCCAGCAGCTCGACTAGCGGGGGGCGTTTGGGCACCGGGGAGCTGTTTTTT
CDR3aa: CASSSTSGGRLGTGELFF

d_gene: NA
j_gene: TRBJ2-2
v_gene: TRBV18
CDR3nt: TGTGCCAGCTCAGTCTCGAGGGAGTTTACCGGGGAGCTGTTTTTT
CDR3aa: CASSVSREFTGELFF

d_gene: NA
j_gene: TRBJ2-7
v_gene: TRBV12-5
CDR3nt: TGTGCTAGTGGTTTGGTCGACAGAGGCGAGCAGTACTTC
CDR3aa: CASGLVDRGEQYF

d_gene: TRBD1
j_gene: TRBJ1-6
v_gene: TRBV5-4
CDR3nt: TGTGCCAGCAGCCCGACAGGGCCCAGATCCTATAATTCACCCCTCCACTTT
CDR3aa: CASSPTGPRSYNSPLHF